A single sample is the source of the 26 T cell receptor beta chains below, sequenced in a study of CD8+CD57+ T cells in acquired aplastic anemia. Profiling that covered TCR beta VDJ and CDR3 relied on genomic DNA as its template. In TCRdb, the reads were re-called with MiXCR into one record per CDR3 protein. In the table there are 200,000 or so distinct CDR3 sequences, approximately 65% of which are singletons. Before being chosen for sequencing, patients had shown CD8+CD57+ cell expansion by flow cytometry. Sequencing used sorted CD4+, CD8+, or CD8+CD57+ T cells (not recorded which) from PBMCs. These receptors originate from a human donor with aplastic anemia.

At least ten counts were recorded for this clonotype. CDR3 region: CASRETGMETQYF. CDR3 DNA: TGTGCCAGCAGAGAGACAGGGATGGAGACCCAGTACTTC. The J gene is TRBJ2-5, the V gene TRBV3-1; 7 nucleotides align to TRBD1. The CDR3 consists of 13 residues. Trimming cost V 6 bases and J 5 bases; bases outside gene matches: 6. CDR1 LGHDT and CDR2 YNNKEL come from the germline V gene (reference sequence).

As regards this clonotype: A junction end diverges from the germline sequence, so it may reflect a read error. The chain has TRBV10-1 and TRBJ2-6; unclear D gene. CDR1 WNHNN and CDR2 SYGVQD come from the germline V gene (reference sequence). The CDR3 is 12 amino acids. CDR3 sequence: CALSSGANVLTF. CDR3 sequence (DNA): TGTGCCCTGAGCTCTGGGGCCAACGTCCTGACTTTC.

In its sample, this clonotype was seen once. The chain links TRBV20-1 to TRBJ1-5; D is undetermined. The V end lost 1 base, the J end lost 1 base, and 5 bases lay between the germline ends. Germline loops: CDR1 DFQATT, CDR2 SNEGSKA (reference sequence). The CDR3 loop spans 13 amino acids. Here the CDR3 reads CSARVASNQPQHF. In nucleotides, the CDR3 is TGCAGTGCTAGAGTCGCAAGCAATCAGCCCCAGCATTTT.

Of note for this clonotype: The junction and the germline gene differ at one end; a read error may be behind it. The rearrangement uses TRBV10-2 and TRBJ1-6, with 10 bases identical to TRBD1. Germline V gene lookup returns CDR1 WSHSY and CDR2 SAAADI. This CDR3 is built from 16 residues. The CDR3 DNA reads as TGTGCCAGCAGCCGACTCCTGGGGACAGGGGAACCACCCCTCCACTTT. It translates to CASSRLLGTGEPPLHF.

On this clonotype itself: At one end, the junction sequence differs from germline, possibly due to a read error. The chain is built from TRBV19 and TRBJ2-7; the D gene is possibly TRBD1 (6 bases). Germline V gene sequence: CDR1 LNHDA, CDR2 SQIVND (reference sequence). The CDR3 covers 14 residues. The CDR3 protein is CASSPQGSSYEQHF. In DNA form, the CDR3 reads TGTGCCAGTAGTCCGCAGGGGAGCTCCTACGAGCAGCACTTC.

This chain links TRBV7-9 with TRBJ2-3, with D possibly being TRBD2 (5 bases). The germline V gene has CDR1 SEHNR and CDR2 FQNEAQ (reference sequence). This CDR3 has 13 amino acids. V was cut by 3 bases and J by 11 bases, with 15 bases left in between. The CDR3 region has the DNA TGTGCCAGCAGCTTCGTCTCGGCCGAGGGGCAGTATTTT. Its translation: CASSFVSAEGQYF.

CDR3 nucleotide sequence: TGTGCCAGCAGCGGGGACAGGGACCACGAGCAGTACTTC. Amino acids: CASSGDRDHEQYF. This chain links TRBV7-9 with TRBJ2-7; the match to TRBD1 covers 9 bases. Germline CDR1 reads SEHNR; CDR2 reads FQNEAQ (reference sequence). The J segment lost 5 bases and the V segment lost 5 bases, leaving 4 bases of the junction unmatched. CDR3 length: 13 amino acids. Combining the CDR3 with reference TRBV7-9 and TRBJ2-7 gives the whole variable domain DTGVSQNPRHKITKRGQNVTFRCDPISEHNRLYWYRQTLGQGPEFLTYFQNEAQLEKSRLLSDRFSAERPKGSFSTLEIQRTEQGDSAMYLCASSGDRDHEQYFGPGTRLTVT.

The chain is built from TRBV29-1 and TRBJ1-1; the D gene is possibly TRBD1 (5 bases). Germline CDR1 reads SQVTM; CDR2 reads ANQGSEA. Trimming left V 4 bases short and J 4 bases short, with 16 bases between. The CDR3 covers 14 residues. CDR3 in amino acids: CSVGGGGSLTEAFF. The CDR3 region has the DNA TGCAGCGTTGGCGGGGGGGGGTCCCTCACTGAAGCTTTCTTT.

Turning to this clonotype: The junction departs from germline at one end; a sequencing error may be responsible. The gene calls are TRBV7-2 and TRBJ1-5; 9 bases agree with TRBD1. CDR3 length: 15 residues. Germline V lookup: CDR1 SGHTA, CDR2 FQGNSA. This CDR3 is CASSPAGTGNQPQHF. CDR3 coding DNA: TGCGCCAGCAGCCCTGCGGGGACAGGGAATCAGCCCCAGCATTTT.

The chain joins TRBV9 to TRBJ1-1; the D is unclear. Germline V lookup: CDR1 SGDLS, CDR2 YYNGEE. This CDR3 comprises 13 residues. Deletions cut 0 bases from V and 2 bases from J, with 5 bases between. CDR3 sequence reads: CASSVESNTEAFF. The CDR3, as DNA: TGTGCCAGCAGCGTAGAGTCAAACACTGAAGCTTTCTTT. Using reference TRBV9 and TRBJ1-1 for the parts outside the CDR3, the full variable domain is DSGVTQTPKHLITATGQRVTLRCSPRSGDLSVYWYQQSLDQGLQFLIQYYNGEERAKGNILERFSAQQFPDLHSELNLSSLELGDSALYFCASSVESNTEAFFGQGTRLTVV.

V and J are TRBV24-1 and TRBJ1-2; unclear D gene. The CDR3 runs to 15 residues. V lost 4 bases to trimming and J lost 0 bases, with 11 bases between them. The V gene's germline CDR1 is KGHDR and CDR2 SFDVKD. The CDR3 loop is CATSDRTETNYGYTF. CDR3 nucleotides: TGTGCCACCAGTGACAGGACGGAAACTAACTATGGCTACACCTTC.

Ten or more counts support this clonotype. The chain combines TRBV5-8 with TRBJ2-3; TRBD2 aligns across 9 bases. Germline-derived CDR1 and CDR2 are SGHTS and YDEGEE. J gave up 5 bases and V 0 bases, and 10 bases lay outside the gene matches. The CDR3 is 17 amino acids. This chain's CDR3 is CASSLGDSGGWGDTQYF. The CDR3 DNA follows: TGTGCCAGCAGCTTGGGAGACAGCGGGGGGTGGGGAGATACGCAGTATTTT.

This clonotype was observed a few times. The V gene is TRBV20-1, the J gene TRBJ2-2; TRBD1 matches at 8 bases. The CDR3 extends over 15 amino acids. Trimming cost V 3 bases and J 2 bases; bases outside gene matches: 5. CDR1 and CDR2 from the germline V gene are DFQATT and SNEGSKA (reference sequence). The CDR3 DNA sequence: TGCAGTGCTAGGGGGACAGGAGGTAACACCGGGGAGCTGTTTTTT. This translates into CSARGTGGNTGELFF.

Only one count was recorded for this clonotype. V is TRBV12-3 or TRBV12-4 and J is TRBJ2-7; 9 positions match TRBD1. J was trimmed by 2 bases and V by 6 bases; bases with no gene match: 11. The CDR3 is made up of 16 amino acids. The CDR3 loop is CASSDDRGRLPYEQYF. Written as DNA, the CDR3 is TGTGCCAGCAGCGACGACAGGGGGAGGTTACCCTACGAGCAGTACTTC.

The chain has TRBV7-9 and TRBJ2-7, with D unclear. Trimming took 1 base from V and 2 from J, leaving 9 bases between them. The CDR3 consists of 14 residues. Germline values: CDR1 SEHNR, CDR2 FQNEAQ (reference sequence). CDR3 loop: CASSLVGEAYEQYF. The CDR3 region has the DNA TGTGCCAGCAGCTTAGTCGGCGAGGCCTACGAGCAGTACTTC. The whole variable domain, remainder taken from reference TRBV7-9 and TRBJ2-7, is DTGVSQNPRHKITKRGQNVTFRCDPISEHNRLYWYRQTLGQGPEFLTYFQNEAQLEKSRLLSDRFSAERPKGSFSTLEIQRTEQGDSAMYLCASSLVGEAYEQYFGPGTRLTVT.

J is TRBJ2-7 and V is TRBV7-9; 15 bases line up with TRBD2. J was trimmed by 6 bases and V by 10 bases; bases with no gene match: 10. The CDR3 is 15 residues long. CDR1 and CDR2 from the germline V gene are SEHNR and FQNEAQ (reference sequence). As DNA, the CDR3 is TGTGCCACCGCTCACGGACTAGCGGGGGGGCGCGAGCAGTACTTC. It is translated as CATAHGLAGGREQYF.

This clonotype was detected a few times. The rearrangement joins TRBV10-3 to TRBJ2-7, with D possibly matching TRBD2 (6 bases). V was pared by 4 bases and J by 0 bases, with 13 bases between. Germline V gene sequence: CDR1 ENHRY, CDR2 SYGVKD. The CDR3 contains 15 residues. The DNA of the CDR3 is TGTGCCATCAGTGTGGCGGGGTCCACCTCCTACGAGCAGTACTTC. Its translation is CAISVAGSTSYEQYF.

The chain is built from TRBV7-9 and TRBJ1-2, with TRBD1 matching 8 bases. Germline CDR1 and CDR2: SEHNR and FQNEAQ (reference sequence). The CDR3 totals 13 residues. The J segment lost 5 bases and the V segment lost 5 bases, leaving 4 bases of the junction unmatched. Written as DNA, the CDR3 is TGTGCCAGCAGCCAGGGGACAGGTTATGGCTACACCTTC. Protein sequence: CASSQGTGYGYTF.

The chain employs TRBV19 and TRBJ2-1; TRBD1 or TRBD2 may be the D gene (5 bases each). Germline CDR1 reads LNHDA; CDR2 reads SQIVND (reference sequence). Trimming stripped 4 bases from V and 6 bases from J, with 16 bases between. The CDR3 loop spans 15 amino acids. For the CDR3, the DNA is TGTGCCAGTAGTAACCGGGACCCCCCCCGCAATGAGCAGTTCTTC. Translated: CASSNRDPPRNEQFF. The entire variable domain, with the rest obtained from reference TRBV19 and TRBJ2-1, is as follows: DGGITQSPKYLFRKEGQNVTLSCEQNLNHDAMYWYRQDPGQGLRLIYYSQIVNDFQKGDIAEGYSVSREKKESFPLTVTSAQKNPTAFYLCASSNRDPPRNEQFFGPGTRLTVL.

The chain is built from TRBV7-9 and TRBJ1-2; D is ambiguous. The ends were cut back, 5 bases at V and 8 bases at J, with 12 bases in the middle. This CDR3 has 12 amino acids. CDR1 and CDR2 (germline): SEHNR, FQNEAQ (reference sequence). This chain's CDR3 is CASSLDLGGYTF. CDR3 nucleotide sequence: TGTGCCAGCAGCCTGGACCTGGGCGGCTACACCTTC.

This clonotype has only a few counts. V gene TRBV24-1 combines with J gene TRBJ2-1; possibly TRBD2 for D (5 bases). Germline CDR1 reads KGHDR; CDR2 reads SFDVKD. Trimming removed 3 bases at V and 10 bases at J, with 15 bases between. CDR3 length equals 14 residues. DNA of the CDR3: TGTGCCACCAGTGATCCTCCCGGGGTTCGGGAGCAGTTCTTC. Encoded protein: CATSDPPGVREQFF.

The chain joins TRBV19 to TRBJ2-7; the match to TRBD2 covers 11 bases. Germline assignment: CDR1 LNHDA and CDR2 SQIVND (reference sequence). There are 15 residues in the CDR3. Unmatched junction bases numbered 9, after V lost 4 bases and J lost 7 bases. CDR3 nucleotides: TGTGCCAGTAGTAAACTAGCGGGGGAGTTCCGTGAGCAGTACTTC. Translating gives CASSKLAGEFREQYF.

This chain joins TRBV7-3 and TRBJ1-1, with D unresolved. The CDR3 loop spans 13 amino acids. Trimming removed 4 bases from V and 2 bases from J, with 8 bases in between. CDR1 SGHTA and CDR2 FQGTGA come from the germline V gene. CDR3 protein: CASSSTVNTEAFF. CDR3 nucleotides: TGTGCCAGCAGCTCGACCGTTAACACTGAAGCTTTCTTT.

The V call is TRBV20-1, the J call TRBJ1-1; 10 bases agree with TRBD1. J gave up 1 base and V 5 bases, and 10 bases lay outside the gene matches. The CDR3 covers 16 residues. CDR1 is DFQATT, CDR2 SNEGSKA, per germline (reference sequence). Here the CDR3 DNA reads TGCAGTGCTCCAATATGGGACAGGGGTACGAACACTGAAGCTTTCTTT. It encodes CSAPIWDRGTNTEAFF.

In this sample, this clonotype turned up a few times. The J gene is TRBJ1-6, the V gene TRBV20-1; D might be TRBD1 (6 bases). CDR1 and CDR2 from the germline V gene are DFQATT and SNEGSKA (reference sequence). The CDR3 length is 12 residues. V was pared by 3 bases and J by 12 bases, with 12 bases between. The CDR3 protein is CSASRQGRPLHF. The DNA for the CDR3 is TGCAGTGCTAGCCGGCAGGGGAGACCCCTCCACTTT.

On this clonotype: The junction differs from germline at one of its ends, possibly a read error. The chain is built from TRBV10-3 and TRBJ1-3; tentative D call: TRBD1 (6 bases). The CDR3 contains 12 residues. Germline V CDR1 and CDR2: ENHRY, SYGVKD. CDR3 in amino acids: CAIKGGDPYMNF. CDR3 coding DNA: TGTGCCATCAAGGGGGGTGACCCCTATATGAATTTT.